This is a list of T cell receptor beta chains from one sample in a study of blood T cell repertoires in COVID-19. Using immunoSEQ multiplex PCR, the repertoire was profiled, and TCRdb retains in-frame clones only, with some absent. The data contain over 10,000 clones, around 79% of them seen just once; the ten biggest clones take up roughly 45%. Sequencing was done on a sample of peripheral blood. These receptors all stem from an elderly man with acute or convalescent COVID-19. CDR3s include the opening cysteine and the closing phenylalanine or tryptophan. The D gene is left open where the match is weak. Clone size is shown for a subset of rows, as once, few, many or a class of expanded clone.

clone_size,j_call,d_call,v_call,cdr3_aa,cdr3_nt
.,TRBJ1-5,.,TRBV19,CASSFQGMGNQPQHF,TGTGCCAGTAGTTTTCAGGGGATGGGCAATCAGCCCCAGCATTTT
.,TRBJ2-5,.,TRBV5-4,CASSPTAAAAETQYF,TGTGCCAGCAGCCCTACCGCGGCTGCGGCGGAGACCCAGTACTTC
.,TRBJ1-6,.,TRBV30,CAWSSRYARSSYNSPLHF,TGTGCCTGGAGTTCCCGATACGCGAGGAGCTCCTATAATTCACCCCTCCACTTT
.,TRBJ2-2,.,TRBV28,CASSFISGHTGELFF,TGTGCCAGCAGTTTTATTTCAGGGCACACCGGGGAGCTGTTTTTT
.,TRBJ2-1,.,TRBV10-2,CASSGQMNEQFF,TGCGCCAGCAGTGGACAGATGAATGAGCAGTTCTTC
.,TRBJ1-5,.,TRBV15,CATSRDSSNQPQHF,TGTGCCACCAGCAGGGACAGTTCAAATCAGCCCCAGCATTTT
.,TRBJ2-7,TRBD2,TRBV6-6,CASSRLAGNYEQYF,TGTGCCAGCAGCCGACTAGCGGGGAACTACGAGCAGTACTTC
.,TRBJ1-2,TRBD1,TRBV18,CASSPLRTGDYGYTF,TGTGCCAGCTCACCACTGAGGACAGGGGACTATGGCTACACCTTC
.,TRBJ2-5,.,TRBV18,CASSPPKGVGTQYF,TGTGCCAGCTCACCACCTAAGGGGGTCGGGACCCAGTACTTC
.,TRBJ2-2,TRBD2,TRBV7-2,CASSLDGGAGELFF,TGTGCCAGCAGCTTGGACGGGGGGGCCGGGGAGCTGTTTTTT
.,TRBJ1-5,TRBD1,TRBV18,CASSPREGAQPQHF,TGTGCCAGCTCACCCCGAGAGGGGGCCCAGCCCCAGCATTTT
.,TRBJ1-2,.,TRBV6-5,CASSPAGYGYTF,TGTGCCAGCAGTCCCGCAGGTTATGGCTACACCTTC
.,TRBJ2-7,TRBD1,TRBV6-5,CASSPRGQPGYEQYF,TGTGCCAGCAGCCCCCGGGGACAGCCCGGGTACGAGCAGTACTTC
.,TRBJ1-2,.,TRBV6-5,CASNGPGVGYGYTF,TGTGCCAGCAATGGACCCGGGGTGGGCTATGGCTACACCTTC
few,TRBJ1-1,.,TRBV7-9,CASSSRGGSEAFF,TGTGCCAGCAGCTCTAGAGGGGGATCTGAAGCTTTCTTT
.,TRBJ1-5,.,TRBV6-6,CASSQGGSNQPQHF,TGTGCCAGCAGTCAGGGAGGTAGCAATCAGCCCCAGCATTTT
.,TRBJ1-1,.,TRBV10-3,CAISESMIRGTEAFF,TGTGCCATCAGTGAGTCGATGATTAGGGGCACTGAAGCTTTCTTT
.,TRBJ1-5,.,TRBV12-3/TRBV12-4,CASSPGQQPQHF,TGTGCCAGCAGCCCGGGACAACAGCCCCAGCATTTT
.,TRBJ2-6,.,TRBV5-1,CASSLAGGAHSGANVLTF,TGCGCCAGCAGCTTGGCTGGTGGGGCACACTCTGGGGCCAACGTCCTGACTTTC
few,TRBJ1-6,TRBD1,TRBV5-8,CASSYGQGGNSPLHF,TGTGCCAGCAGCTATGGACAGGGAGGAAATTCACCCCTCCACTTT
.,TRBJ2-3,TRBD2,TRBV11-2,CASSLDELAGTDTQYF,TGTGCCAGCAGCTTAGACGAGCTAGCGGGCACAGATACGCAGTATTTT
.,TRBJ1-2,.,TRBV11-2,CASSLAGEYGYTF,TGTGCCAGCAGCTTAGCTGGGGAGTATGGCTACACCTTC
.,TRBJ1-1,TRBD1,TRBV5-4,CASRSDRDISEAFF,TGTGCCAGCAGATCCGACAGGGACATTTCTGAAGCTTTCTTT
once,TRBJ1-2,TRBD1,TRBV3-1/TRBV3-2,CASSERDRLIEGYTF,TGTGCCAGCAGCGAAAGGGACAGACTAATAGAAGGCTACACCTTC
once,TRBJ2-1,TRBD2,TRBV6-5,CASRPRLAGGHEQFF,TGTGCCAGCAGACCCCGACTAGCGGGGGGGCACGAGCAGTTCTTC
.,TRBJ2-7,.,TRBV7-9,CASSPGQVGVYEQYF,TGTGCCAGCAGCCCCGGGCAGGTAGGGGTCTACGAGCAGTACTTC
.,TRBJ1-1,.,TRBV28,CASSLPEGTLEAFF,TGTGCCAGCAGTCTCCCCGAGGGAACACTTGAAGCTTTCTTT
.,TRBJ2-1,TRBD1,TRBV11-3,CASSSQGAPYNEQFF,TGTGCCAGCAGCTCGCAGGGGGCGCCCTACAATGAGCAGTTCTTC
.,TRBJ1-1,.,TRBV4-2,CASSQDRTDEAFF,TGTGCCAGCAGCCAAGATAGGACAGATGAAGCTTTCTTT
.,TRBJ1-2,.,TRBV20-1,CSADGHLRYTF,TGCAGTGCCGATGGACACCTTCGGTACACCTTC
.,TRBJ2-5,.,TRBV10-3,CAIRSNEETQYF,TGTGCCATCCGTTCTAACGAGGAGACCCAGTACTTC
few,TRBJ1-2,.,TRBV6-6,CASSDPANYGYTF,TGTGCCAGCAGTGATCCGGCTAACTATGGCTACACCTTC
.,TRBJ2-3,TRBD2,TRBV29-1,CSVPRGGRDTQYF,TGCAGCGTTCCCCGGGGGGGCCGAGATACGCAGTATTTT
.,TRBJ2-1,.,TRBV27,CASMNGDSYNEQFF,TGTGCCAGCATGAACGGTGATAGCTACAATGAGCAGTTCTTC
.,TRBJ1-1,.,TRBV11-3,CASSSDSLNTEAFF,TGTGCCAGCAGCTCCGACAGCCTGAACACTGAAGCTTTCTTT
.,TRBJ1-6,.,TRBV9,CASSVVGGDSPLHF,TGTGCCAGCAGCGTAGTTGGAGGAGATTCACCCCTCCACTTT
.,TRBJ2-1,TRBD2,TRBV7-9,CASSPRVLAGYNEQFF,TGTGCCAGCAGCCCCAGGGTGCTAGCGGGATACAATGAGCAGTTCTTC
.,TRBJ1-2,TRBD1,TRBV4-3,CASSQVHLQGARYGYTF,TGCGCCAGCAGCCAAGTCCATTTGCAGGGGGCACGGTATGGCTACACCTTC
.,TRBJ2-7,TRBD1,TRBV4-3,CASSQLPGQGLDEQYF,TGCGCCAGCAGCCAGTTACCGGGACAGGGCCTTGACGAGCAGTACTTC
once,TRBJ2-7,TRBD2,TRBV7-2,CASSLRGGSGTSYEQYF,TGTGCCAGCAGCCTCCGGGGGGGGAGCGGAACCTCCTACGAGCAGTACTTC
once,TRBJ1-4,.,TRBV7-8,CASSLWTAGDNEKLFF,TGTGCCAGCAGCTTATGGACGGCAGGGGATAATGAAAAACTGTTTTTT
.,TRBJ2-1,TRBD2,TRBV7-2,CASSLQGGGPPYNEQFF,TGTGCCAGCAGCTTACAAGGCGGGGGACCGCCCTACAATGAGCAGTTCTTC
.,TRBJ2-1,TRBD2,TRBV27,CASSLWGGEYNEQFF,TGTGCCAGCAGTTTATGGGGGGGGGAGTACAATGAGCAGTTCTTC
once,TRBJ2-7,.,TRBV29-1,CSVSTGFGEQYF,TGCAGCGTTTCAACAGGGTTCGGCGAGCAGTACTTC
.,TRBJ2-3,.,TRBV27,CASKWTAADTQYF,TGTGCCAGCAAATGGACAGCCGCAGATACGCAGTATTTT
.,TRBJ1-2,TRBD1,TRBV4-1,CASTGQANYGYTF,TGCGCCAGCACCGGACAGGCTAACTATGGCTACACCTTC
.,TRBJ1-2,TRBD1,TRBV5-1,CASTLGQGSGGYTF,TGCGCCAGCACACTTGGACAGGGCAGTGGCGGCTACACCTTC
.,TRBJ1-1,TRBD1,TRBV5-1,CASSLGDRGRLNTEAFF,TGCGCCAGCAGCTTGGGGGACAGGGGGCGATTGAACACTGAAGCTTTCTTT
.,TRBJ1-3,.,TRBV28,CASLEVSGNTIYF,TGTGCCAGTTTAGAAGTCTCTGGAAACACCATATATTTT
.,TRBJ1-6,TRBD1,TRBV19,CASSRDRGSYNSPLHF,TGTGCCAGTAGTCGGGACAGGGGGTCCTATAATTCACCCCTCCACTTT